A selection of T cell receptor beta chains follows, all from one sample in a study of vaccination and CD4 T cells after COVID-19. TCRdb processed the PCR reads anew with MiXCR; each CDR3 protein has one entry. The repertoire includes roughly 20,000 distinct CDR3 sequences, 60% of them detected once, and roughly 1.1% sits in the top ten. The sequenced sample was CD4+ T cells from blood, obtained after SARS-CoV-2 vaccination. The receptors here all came from a human donor who had recovered from COVID-19. The CDR3 runs from the conserved cysteine through the conserved F or W. Fields, in order: D gene, clone size, V gene, J gene, CDR3 DNA, CDR3 protein. A D gene is named only where the DNA matches it firmly. Where a row states a size, it is once, few, many or the class of an expanded clone; other rows omit it.

D gene: NA; clone size: NA; V gene: TRBV3-1; J gene: TRBJ1-1; CDR3 DNA: TGTGCCAGCAGCCCTTATCGATTACCCCGGGGGACTGAAGCTTTCTTT; CDR3 protein: CASSPYRLPRGTEAFF
D gene: NA; clone size: NA; V gene: TRBV6-5; J gene: TRBJ1-2; CDR3 DNA: TGTGCCAGCAGTTACTCGATGCGCACAGCGACCGGTCTCTATGGCTACACCTTC; CDR3 protein: CASSYSMRTATGLYGYTF
D gene: NA; clone size: NA; V gene: TRBV20-1; J gene: TRBJ2-3; CDR3 DNA: TGCAGTGCTATTGATTCTCCAGATACGCAGTATTTT; CDR3 protein: CSAIDSPDTQYF
D gene: NA; clone size: NA; V gene: TRBV25-1; J gene: TRBJ1-2; CDR3 DNA: TGTGCCAGCAGTGAAGGGGCTAACTATGGCTACACCTTC; CDR3 protein: CASSEGANYGYTF
D gene: NA; clone size: once; V gene: TRBV2; J gene: TRBJ2-1; CDR3 DNA: TGTGCCAGCAACAGTAGGGCTGATTCCTACAATGAGCAGTTCTTC; CDR3 protein: CASNSRADSYNEQFF
D gene: TRBD1; clone size: NA; V gene: TRBV7-3; J gene: TRBJ2-5; CDR3 DNA: TGTGCCAGCAGCGCCGGGACAGGGGGCGCGAAGACCCAGTACTTC; CDR3 protein: CASSAGTGGAKTQYF
D gene: NA; clone size: NA; V gene: TRBV9; J gene: TRBJ2-3; CDR3 DNA: TGTGCCAGCAGTCAGGGGACTAACACAGATACGCAGTATTTT; CDR3 protein: CASSQGTNTDTQYF
D gene: TRBD1; clone size: NA; V gene: TRBV5-1; J gene: TRBJ1-2; CDR3 DNA: TGCGCCAGCAGCTTGACGACAGGGCTAGAGGGTGGCTACACCTTC; CDR3 protein: CASSLTTGLEGGYTF
D gene: TRBD1; clone size: NA; V gene: TRBV24-1; J gene: TRBJ2-1; CDR3 DNA: TGTGCCACCAGTGACCGACGTCCGGGACAGGGGGCGAATGAGCAGTTCTTC; CDR3 protein: CATSDRRPGQGANEQFF
D gene: TRBD2; clone size: few; V gene: TRBV7-3; J gene: TRBJ2-7; CDR3 DNA: TGTGCCAGCAGCATAACTAGCGGGAGTCGTCACGAGCAGTACTTC; CDR3 protein: CASSITSGSRHEQYF
D gene: NA; clone size: once; V gene: TRBV10-1; J gene: TRBJ2-7; CDR3 DNA: TGCGCCAGCAGTGAGCAGAAGGGACCGCAGTACTTC; CDR3 protein: CASSEQKGPQYF
D gene: TRBD1; clone size: NA; V gene: TRBV28; J gene: TRBJ2-7; CDR3 DNA: TGTGCCAGCAGTTCTGTAGCTAGGGCAAGACAGGGCTACGAGCAGTACTTC; CDR3 protein: CASSSVARARQGYEQYF
D gene: NA; clone size: NA; V gene: TRBV27; J gene: TRBJ2-2; CDR3 DNA: TGTGCCAGCAGTTTAAGGGCAGCCGGGGAGCTGTTTTTT; CDR3 protein: CASSLRAAGELFF
D gene: TRBD1; clone size: few; V gene: TRBV19; J gene: TRBJ1-2; CDR3 DNA: TGTGCCAGTAGCGAGGGACAGGGGAGCGGGGGCTACACCTTC; CDR3 protein: CASSEGQGSGGYTF
D gene: NA; clone size: NA; V gene: TRBV30; J gene: TRBJ2-7; CDR3 DNA: TGTGCCTGGAGGGCCGGACTAACTCTTAGGCCCCCGTACGAGCAGTACTTC; CDR3 protein: CAWRAGLTLRPPYEQYF
D gene: TRBD1; clone size: NA; V gene: TRBV28; J gene: TRBJ1-2; CDR3 DNA: TGTGGGACAGGGAATGGCTACACCTTC; CDR3 protein: CGTGNGYTF
D gene: NA; clone size: NA; V gene: TRBV4-2; J gene: TRBJ2-2; CDR3 DNA: TGTGCCAGCAGCCAAGGGACTGCCGGGGGCGGGGAGCTGTTTTTT; CDR3 protein: CASSQGTAGGGELFF
D gene: NA; clone size: few; V gene: TRBV19; J gene: TRBJ1-1; CDR3 DNA: TGTGCCAGTAGTAAGTCGGGGACGCAAGCTTTCTTT; CDR3 protein: CASSKSGTQAFF
D gene: NA; clone size: few; V gene: TRBV6-5; J gene: TRBJ1-2; CDR3 DNA: TGTGCCAGCAGTTCCGGGAGGGCCGCAAACTATGGCTACACCTTC; CDR3 protein: CASSSGRAANYGYTF
D gene: NA; clone size: once; V gene: TRBV5-4; J gene: TRBJ1-6; CDR3 DNA: TGTGCCAGCAGCCAACGACGGGGCGGGAATTCACCCCTCCACTTT; CDR3 protein: CASSQRRGGNSPLHF
D gene: NA; clone size: few; V gene: TRBV6-1; J gene: TRBJ1-2; CDR3 DNA: TGTGCCAGCAGTGTACCGGGTCTGGGAGGCTACACCTTC; CDR3 protein: CASSVPGLGGYTF
D gene: TRBD2; clone size: NA; V gene: TRBV7-2; J gene: TRBJ2-3; CDR3 DNA: TGTGCCAGCAGCTTAGGGACTAGCGGGAATTGGGCAGATACGCAGTATTTT; CDR3 protein: CASSLGTSGNWADTQYF
D gene: TRBD1; clone size: NA; V gene: TRBV30; J gene: TRBJ2-2; CDR3 DNA: TGTGCCTGTAACCGGGACAGGGTATACACCGGGGAGCTGTTTTTT; CDR3 protein: CACNRDRVYTGELFF
D gene: NA; clone size: NA; V gene: TRBV11-2; J gene: TRBJ2-6; CDR3 DNA: TGTGCCAGCAACTCGGCAGGGGTCCTGAGTGGGGCCAACGTCCTGACTTTC; CDR3 protein: CASNSAGVLSGANVLTF
D gene: NA; clone size: NA; V gene: TRBV28; J gene: TRBJ2-4; CDR3 DNA: TGTGCCAGCAGCCCCACATTAGCCAAAAACATTCAGTACTTC; CDR3 protein: CASSPTLAKNIQYF
D gene: TRBD1; clone size: NA; V gene: TRBV20-1; J gene: TRBJ1-2; CDR3 DNA: TGCAGTGCTGGGAACAGGGGAGACGGCTATGGCTACACCTTC; CDR3 protein: CSAGNRGDGYGYTF
D gene: NA; clone size: few; V gene: TRBV7-9; J gene: TRBJ1-2; CDR3 DNA: TGTGCCAGCAGCCAGACAGTAGGCTATGGCTACACCTTC; CDR3 protein: CASSQTVGYGYTF
D gene: TRBD1; clone size: few; V gene: TRBV20-1; J gene: TRBJ2-2; CDR3 DNA: TGCAGTGCTACCGGGACAGGGCTAACCGGGGAGCTGTTTTTT; CDR3 protein: CSATGTGLTGELFF
D gene: NA; clone size: NA; V gene: TRBV20-1; J gene: TRBJ2-7; CDR3 DNA: TGCAGTGCTAGAGCTGCTAGCACCAACTACGAGCAGTACTTC; CDR3 protein: CSARAASTNYEQYF
D gene: TRBD1; clone size: once; V gene: TRBV7-6; J gene: TRBJ2-7; CDR3 DNA: TGTGCCAGCAGCTACGGGACAGGGACAAACGCAAACTACGAGCAGTACTTC; CDR3 protein: CASSYGTGTNANYEQYF
D gene: NA; clone size: NA; V gene: TRBV27; J gene: TRBJ2-3; CDR3 DNA: TGTGCCAGCAGTTTTCGCGGGAGCACAGATACGCAGTATTTT; CDR3 protein: CASSFRGSTDTQYF
D gene: NA; clone size: NA; V gene: TRBV7-9; J gene: TRBJ1-6; CDR3 DNA: TGTGCCAGCAGCAATGTCGAAGATTCACCCCTCCACTTT; CDR3 protein: CASSNVEDSPLHF
D gene: NA; clone size: NA; V gene: TRBV6-1; J gene: TRBJ1-5; CDR3 DNA: TGTGCCAGCAGGAGGGGGAATCAGCCCCAGCATTTT; CDR3 protein: CASRRGNQPQHF
D gene: TRBD1; clone size: NA; V gene: TRBV20-1; J gene: TRBJ1-2; CDR3 DNA: TGCAGTGCCTATGGGACAGACTACTATGGCTACACCTTC; CDR3 protein: CSAYGTDYYGYTF
D gene: TRBD1; clone size: NA; V gene: TRBV28; J gene: TRBJ1-5; CDR3 DNA: TGTGCCAGCAGTCCATTCGGACAGGGCTCTAGTCAGCCCCAGCATTTT; CDR3 protein: CASSPFGQGSSQPQHF